The T cell receptor beta chain described here comes from a study of blood T cell repertoires in COVID-19. Clones were sequenced by immunoSEQ multiplex PCR, and TCRdb holds only the in-frame ones, with some missing. The sample records about 270,000 clones, about 82% being singletons. Germline V gene sequence: CDR1 MNHEY, CDR2 SVGAGI. Trimming left V 2 bases short and J 7 bases short, with 14 bases between. The CDR3 sequence is 14 residues long. The receptor was isolated from a woman in her fifties or sixties with active or convalescent COVID-19. The material sequenced was peripheral blood. The chain links TRBV6-5 to TRBJ1-1, with D possibly matching TRBD1 (6 bases). The CDR3 loop reads CASSYIRGASEAFF. The CDR3 nucleotides read TGTGCCAGCAGTTACATTCGGGGGGCGAGTGAAGCTTTCTTT.